The 17 T cell receptor beta chains listed next were all sequenced from one sample in a study of early T cells in non-severe SARS-CoV-2 infection. One entry per CDR3 protein results from TCRdb running MiXCR on the 5' RACE reads. The table records about 64,000 distinct CDR3 sequences, about 10% of them present only once. The material was whole blood, obtained at baseline. The source is an adult who was a healthcare worker with PCR-confirmed SARS-CoV-2 infection or an uninfected control (not recorded which).

The sample holds a few counts of this clonotype. The chain has TRBV20-1 and TRBJ2-3; D remains ambiguous. The CDR3 totals 11 residues. V was pared by 5 bases and J by 7 bases, with 10 bases between. Germline CDR1 DFQATT, CDR2 SNEGSKA (reference sequence). CDR3 in amino acids: CSAPKDHTQYF. For the CDR3, the DNA is TGCAGTGCTCCCAAGGATCATACGCAGTATTTT.

The chain links TRBV6-6 to TRBJ2-5, with 14 positions matching TRBD2. Trimming removed 6 bases from V and 5 bases from J; junction bases left unmatched: 5. The germline CDR1 and CDR2 sequences are MNHNY and SVGAGI (reference sequence). The CDR3 has 15 amino acids. The CDR3 reads CASSGLAGGIETQYF. The DNA for the CDR3 is TGTGCCAGCAGCGGACTAGCGGGGGGTATTGAGACCCAGTACTTC.

The chain combines TRBV14 with TRBJ2-3; D is unresolved. The CDR3 totals 12 residues. Trimming cost V 5 bases and J 3 bases, with 6 bases left between them. Looked up from germline, CDR1 is SGHDN and CDR2 is FVKESK. The DNA of the CDR3 is TGTGCCAGCAGCGGATCTACAGATACGCAGTATTTT. Translating it yields CASSGSTDTQYF.

The V and J genes are TRBV6-1 and TRBJ2-4; perhaps D is TRBD1 or TRBD2 (6 bases each). Between the trimmed V and J ends, which lost 7 bases and 3 bases, there was a span of 22 bases. The CDR3 is 17 amino acids. The germline CDR1 and CDR2 sequences are MNHNS and SASEGT. DNA of the CDR3: TGTGCCAGCATGATCATCTTCGGGGGCATGGGCAAAAACATTCAGTACTTC. Amino acid sequence: CASMIIFGGMGKNIQYF.

This sequence joins TRBV5-6 and TRBJ2-2, with D perhaps matching TRBD2 (5 bases). This CDR3 spans 12 amino acids. The ends were cut back, 4 bases at V and 6 bases at J, with 7 bases in the middle. CDR1 and CDR2 (germline): SGHDT, YYEEEE. CDR3 sequence reads: CASSPDSGELFF. As DNA, the CDR3 is TGTGCCAGCAGCCCGGACTCCGGGGAGCTGTTTTTT.

This clonotype was counted between two and nine times. The DNA of the CDR3 is TGTGCCAGCTCACGGAGCGGGGTAGATGAGCAGTTCTTC. Residues: CASSRSGVDEQFF. The rearrangement joins TRBV18 to TRBJ2-1; 7 bases map to TRBD2. The CDR3 is 13 amino acids. V trimming: 4 bases; J trimming: 8 bases; junction bases outside the gene matches: 5. CDR1 is KGHSH, CDR2 LQKENI, per germline.

The chain links TRBV11-2 to TRBJ2-1, with D tentatively TRBD1 (8 bases). V was shortened by 6 bases and J by 2 bases, with 14 bases between the two germline ends. The CDR3 loop spans 15 amino acids. Germline CDR1 and CDR2: SGHAT and FQNNGV. The CDR3 loop reads CASRTTGGAYNEQFF. CDR3 DNA: TGTGCCAGCAGGACAACAGGGGGGGCCTACAATGAGCAGTTCTTC.

This clonotype was counted many times. CDR3 in DNA: TGTGCCAGCAGCTACACAGGCCTCTCTGGAAACACCATATATTTT. It encodes CASSYTGLSGNTIYF. This chain uses TRBV11-2 with TRBJ1-3; D perhaps matches TRBD1 (5 bases). The V gene lost 4 bases and the J gene lost 0 bases, with 10 bases spanning the gap. The CDR3 covers 15 residues. The germline gives CDR1 SGHAT, CDR2 FQNNGV.

This clonotype was counted between two and nine times. The gene calls are TRBV6-2 or TRBV6-3 and TRBJ2-5; 8 nucleotides align to TRBD2. The CDR3 totals 16 residues. Trimming cost V 6 bases and J 4 bases; bases outside gene matches: 13. The germline gives CDR1 MNHEY, CDR2 SVGEGT. This CDR3 is CASRPRSGASGETQYF. The CDR3 DNA follows: TGTGCCAGCAGACCCCGTAGCGGGGCGTCGGGAGAGACCCAGTACTTC.

Turning to this clonotype: A read error may produce the germline difference seen at one junction end. The chain is built from TRBV11-2 and TRBJ1-1; possibly TRBD1 for D (5 bases). This CDR3 region has 11 residues. Germline CDR1 reads SGHAT; CDR2 reads FQNNGV. The CDR3 loop is CTSWGGHQAFF. CDR3 bases: TGTACCAGCTGGGGAGGACACCAAGCTTTCTTT.

J is TRBJ2-3 and V is TRBV2; 7 bases match TRBD2. V lost 6 bases, J lost 1 base, and 4 bases stayed unmatched. The CDR3 spans 14 residues. The germline V gene has CDR1 SNHLY and CDR2 FYNNEI. The chain's CDR3 is CASRPREGTDTQYF. The CDR3 region has the DNA TGTGCCAGCAGGCCCCGGGAGGGCACAGATACGCAGTATTTT. The variable domain in full, completed from reference TRBV2 and TRBJ2-3, reads EPEVTQTPSHQVTQMGQEVILRCVPISNHLYFYWYRQILGQKVEFLVSFYNNEISEKSEIFDDQFSVERPDGSNFTLKIRSTKLEDSAMYFCASRPREGTDTQYFGPGTRLTVL.

This chain links TRBV30 with TRBJ1-6; TRBD1 agrees at 8 bases. The CDR3 is 13 amino acids. Germline trimming cut 3 bases from V and 6 bases from J; bases unmatched to any gene: 1. CDR1 is GTSNPN and CDR2 is SVGIG in the germline V gene (reference sequence). The CDR3 here is CAWRGQVNSPLHF. DNA for the CDR3: TGTGCCTGGAGGGGACAGGTTAATTCACCCCTCCACTTT.

This clonotype was counted only a few times. The chain is built from TRBV2 and TRBJ2-7; D remains unclear. CDR3 length equals 15 residues. Germline V CDR1 and CDR2: SNHLY, FYNNEI. V was cut by 3 bases and J by 0 bases, with 12 bases left in between. Here the CDR3 reads CASSESLLFSYEQYF. The CDR3 coding sequence is TGTGCCAGCAGTGAGTCCCTACTCTTCTCCTACGAGCAGTACTTC. The variable domain in full, with the rest retrieved from reference TRBV2 and TRBJ2-7, is EPEVTQTPSHQVTQMGQEVILRCVPISNHLYFYWYRQILGQKVEFLVSFYNNEISEKSEIFDDQFSVERPDGSNFTLKIRSTKLEDSAMYFCASSESLLFSYEQYFGPGTRLTVT.

This clonotype appeared a few times. The chain has TRBV5-6 and TRBJ2-1; TRBD2 is a possible D gene (5 bases). The ends were cut back, 0 bases at V and 0 bases at J, with 13 bases in the middle. The V gene's germline CDR1 is SGHDT and CDR2 YYEEEE. CDR3 length equals 17 residues. CDR3: CASSLVSDYSSYNEQFF. The CDR3 coding sequence is TGTGCCAGCAGCTTGGTAAGCGACTACAGCTCCTACAATGAGCAGTTCTTC.

In its sample, this clonotype was seen a few times. The V gene is TRBV4-3, the J gene TRBJ2-1; TRBD2 is a possible D gene (7 bases). There are 13 residues in the CDR3. V was cut by 3 bases and J by 10 bases, with 13 bases left in between. Germline lookup yields CDR1 LGHNA and CDR2 YSLEER. The CDR3 is CASSQGGAGEQFF. The DNA for the CDR3 is TGCGCCAGCAGCCAGGGGGGGGCGGGCGAGCAGTTCTTC.

This chain uses TRBV7-9 with TRBJ2-7; possible D gene TRBD2, 6 bases. Trimming shortened V by 7 bases and J by 1 base, and 14 bases separated the two germline ends. This CDR3 has 14 amino acids. CDR1 is SEHNR and CDR2 is FQNEAQ in the germline V gene (reference sequence). The CDR3 nucleotides read TGTGCCAGCACCCCTTCCGCGGGGTCCTACGAGCAGTACTTC. It codes for CASTPSAGSYEQYF.

This clonotype has more than one count but fewer than ten. The rearrangement links TRBV6-5 to TRBJ1-2; D not resolved. The CDR3 contains 14 residues. The germline CDR1 and CDR2 sequences are MNHEY and SVGAGI. V was cut by 6 bases and J by 5 bases, with 16 bases left in between. In nucleotides, the CDR3 is TGTGCCAGCAGCGCCTCACCGGGTAGTTATGGCTACACCTTC. Protein: CASSASPGSYGYTF.